The 9 T cell receptor beta chains below come from one sample, sequenced in a study of blood T cells in healthy people across ages. Using a J-beta primer mix together with a sample-barcoded 5' primer, a second PCR was run for about 6 to 12 cycles. TCRdb fed the 5' RACE reads into MiXCR, producing one record per CDR3 protein. This sample has 550,000 to 700,000 distinct CDR3 sequences, with roughly 29% found just once. The specimen sequenced was blood. The receptors here all came from a woman in her 70s in good health.

The CDR3: CSVGTVYGYTF. CDR3 bases: TGCAGCGTAGGGACAGTCTATGGCTACACCTTC. V is TRBV29-1 and J is TRBJ1-2; 7 bases line up with TRBD1. Germline values: CDR1 SQVTM, CDR2 ANQGSEA. J gave up 4 bases and V 6 bases, and 2 bases lay outside the gene matches. This CDR3 comprises 11 residues.

A few counts support this clonotype. As DNA, the CDR3 is TGTGCCAGCAGCACAGGACAGGTAAACACTGAAGCTTTCTTT. Protein sequence: CASSTGQVNTEAFF. This chain uses TRBV7-9 with TRBJ1-1; 7 positions agree with TRBD1. The CDR3 length is 14 residues. After removal of 5 bases from V and 2 bases from J, the junction contained 5 bases not matched to a gene. Per germline, CDR1 SEHNR and CDR2 FQNEAQ (reference sequence). The full variable domain, completed using reference TRBV7-9 and TRBJ1-1, is DTGVSQNPRHKITKRGQNVTFRCDPISEHNRLYWYRQTLGQGPEFLTYFQNEAQLEKSRLLSDRFSAERPKGSFSTLEIQRTEQGDSAMYLCASSTGQVNTEAFFGQGTRLTVV.

This clonotype was picked up a small number of times. The V and J genes are TRBV27 and TRBJ2-7, with 9 bases matching TRBD1. Germline CDR1 and CDR2: MNHEY and SMNVEV (reference sequence). The V and J ends lost 1 base and 9 bases, in that order; junction bases with no gene match: 7. This CDR3 is 14 amino acids long. Here the CDR3 reads CASSLLQGATGQYF. For the CDR3, the DNA is TGTGCCAGCAGTTTATTACAGGGGGCCACTGGGCAGTACTTC.

The chain carries TRBV5-4 and TRBJ2-5; the match to TRBD2 covers 7 bases. From germline, CDR1 is SGHNT and CDR2 YYREEE (reference sequence). V was clipped by 4 bases and J by 5 bases; unmatched bases: 8. The CDR3 is 14 residues long. The CDR3 sequence is CASSIPTSVETQYF. The CDR3 nucleotides are TGTGCCAGCAGCATCCCTACTAGCGTTGAGACCCAGTACTTC.

This clonotype was counted only a few times. This chain uses TRBV6-2 or TRBV6-3 with TRBJ2-3, with 9 bases aligning to TRBD1. Trimming took 7 bases from V and 5 from J; bases not matched to a gene: 7. The germline gives CDR1 MNHEY, CDR2 SVGEGT. The length of the CDR3 is 14 residues. The CDR3 region is CASNPQGAIDTQYF. The CDR3 nucleotides are TGTGCCAGCAATCCACAGGGGGCAATAGATACGCAGTATTTT.

The chain couples TRBV9 to TRBJ2-6; D not certain. V was pared by 0 bases and J by 2 bases, with 9 bases between. CDR1 is SGDLS and CDR2 is YYNGEE in the germline V gene. This CDR3 region has 16 residues. The CDR3 nucleotides read TGTGCCAGCAGCGTAGTCCATGGGGCTGGGGCCAACGTCCTGACTTTC. It specifies CASSVVHGAGANVLTF.

J is TRBJ2-1 and V is TRBV11-3, with 9 bases fitting TRBD1. The CDR3 loop spans 18 amino acids. Germline CDR1 is SGHNT and CDR2 is YENEEA. The J segment lost 4 bases and the V segment lost 0 bases, leaving 10 bases of the junction unmatched. In nucleotides, the CDR3 is TGTGCCAGCAGCTTAGATCCAACCGGGACAGGGCTTTACAATGAGCAGTTCTTC. Its protein product is CASSLDPTGTGLYNEQFF.

The rearrangement uses TRBV11-1 and TRBJ2-1, with 14 bases lining up with TRBD2. Germline CDR1 and CDR2: SGHAT and FQDESV (reference sequence). Trimming at V came to 5 bases and at J to 0 bases, leaving 3 bases not matched to a gene. The CDR3 has 17 amino acids. The CDR3 sequence is CASSKGTSGGSYNEQFF. In DNA, the CDR3 is TGTGCCAGCAGCAAAGGGACTAGCGGGGGCTCCTACAATGAGCAGTTCTTC.

This chain links TRBV7-2 with TRBJ1-1; D is ambiguous. The length of the CDR3 is 14 residues. Germline assignment: CDR1 SGHTA and CDR2 FQGNSA. Trimming took off 8 bases at V and 1 base at J, with 14 bases between the two ends. The CDR3: CASLVAGPNTEAFF. The CDR3 DNA sequence: TGTGCCAGCTTAGTGGCAGGCCCGAACACTGAAGCTTTCTTT.